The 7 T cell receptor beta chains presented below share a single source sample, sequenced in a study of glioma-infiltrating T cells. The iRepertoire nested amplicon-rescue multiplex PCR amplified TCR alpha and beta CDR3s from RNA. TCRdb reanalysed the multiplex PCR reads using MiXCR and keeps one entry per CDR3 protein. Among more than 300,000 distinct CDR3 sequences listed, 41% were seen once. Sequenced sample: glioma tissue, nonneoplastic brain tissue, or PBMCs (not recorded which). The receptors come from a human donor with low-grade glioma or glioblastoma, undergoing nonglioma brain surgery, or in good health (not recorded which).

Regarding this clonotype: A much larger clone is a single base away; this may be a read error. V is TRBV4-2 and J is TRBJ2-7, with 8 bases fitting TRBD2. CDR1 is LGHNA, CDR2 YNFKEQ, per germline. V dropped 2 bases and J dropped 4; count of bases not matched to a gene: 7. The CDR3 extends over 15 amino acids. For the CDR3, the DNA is TGTGCCAGCAGCCAATGGCTAGCGGGCTTATACGAGCAGTACTTC. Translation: CASSQWLAGLYEQYF.

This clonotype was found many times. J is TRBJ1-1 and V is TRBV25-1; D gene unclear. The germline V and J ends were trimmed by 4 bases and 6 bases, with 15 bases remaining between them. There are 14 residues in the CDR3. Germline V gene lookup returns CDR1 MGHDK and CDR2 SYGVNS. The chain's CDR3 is CASSGWASDSEAFF. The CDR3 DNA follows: TGTGCCAGCAGTGGCTGGGCCTCGGATTCTGAAGCTTTCTTT.

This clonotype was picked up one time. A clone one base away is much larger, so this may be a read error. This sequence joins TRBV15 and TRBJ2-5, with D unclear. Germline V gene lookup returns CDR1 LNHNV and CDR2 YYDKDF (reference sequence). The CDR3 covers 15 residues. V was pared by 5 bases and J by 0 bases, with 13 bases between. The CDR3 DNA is TGTGCCACCAGCGATCAACAGCCGTACCAAGAGACCCAGTACTTC. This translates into CATSDQQPYQETQYF.

The CDR3, as DNA: TGTGCCAGCAGCCCCAGGGGTGCAACTAATGAAAAACTGTTTTTT. This gives the protein CASSPRGATNEKLFF. V gene TRBV7-9 combines with J gene TRBJ1-4, with D possibly TRBD1 on 6 matching bases. Germline V lookup: CDR1 SEHNR, CDR2 FQNEAQ (reference sequence). The CDR3 runs to 15 residues. The V end was cut by 5 bases, the J end by 0 bases, with 10 bases between.

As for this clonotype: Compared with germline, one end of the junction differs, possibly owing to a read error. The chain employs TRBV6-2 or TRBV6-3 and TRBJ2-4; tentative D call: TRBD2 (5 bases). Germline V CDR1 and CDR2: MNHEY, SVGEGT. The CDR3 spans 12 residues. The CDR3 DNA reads TGTGCCAGAAGTTCCGGCGGGAACATTCAGTACTTC. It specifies CARSSGGNIQYF.

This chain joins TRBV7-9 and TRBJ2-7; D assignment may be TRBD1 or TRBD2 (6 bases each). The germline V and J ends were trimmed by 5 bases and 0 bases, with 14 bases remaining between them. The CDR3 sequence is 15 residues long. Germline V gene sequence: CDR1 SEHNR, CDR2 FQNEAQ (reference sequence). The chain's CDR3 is CASSPRGARSYEQYF. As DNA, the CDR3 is TGTGCCAGCAGCCCGAGGGGGGCTCGCTCCTACGAGCAGTACTTC. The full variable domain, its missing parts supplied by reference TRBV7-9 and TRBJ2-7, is DTGVSQNPRHKITKRGQNVTFRCDPISEHNRLYWYRQTLGQGPEFLTYFQNEAQLEKSRLLSDRFSAERPKGSFSTLEIQRTEQGDSAMYLCASSPRGARSYEQYFGPGTRLTVT.

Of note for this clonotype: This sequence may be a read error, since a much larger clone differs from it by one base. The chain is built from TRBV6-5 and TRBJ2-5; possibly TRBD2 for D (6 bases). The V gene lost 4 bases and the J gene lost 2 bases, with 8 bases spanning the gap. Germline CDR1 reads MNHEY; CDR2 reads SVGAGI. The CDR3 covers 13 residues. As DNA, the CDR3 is TGTGCCAGCAGTTGTGGGGGGCAAGAGACCCAGTACTTC. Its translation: CASSCGGQETQYF.